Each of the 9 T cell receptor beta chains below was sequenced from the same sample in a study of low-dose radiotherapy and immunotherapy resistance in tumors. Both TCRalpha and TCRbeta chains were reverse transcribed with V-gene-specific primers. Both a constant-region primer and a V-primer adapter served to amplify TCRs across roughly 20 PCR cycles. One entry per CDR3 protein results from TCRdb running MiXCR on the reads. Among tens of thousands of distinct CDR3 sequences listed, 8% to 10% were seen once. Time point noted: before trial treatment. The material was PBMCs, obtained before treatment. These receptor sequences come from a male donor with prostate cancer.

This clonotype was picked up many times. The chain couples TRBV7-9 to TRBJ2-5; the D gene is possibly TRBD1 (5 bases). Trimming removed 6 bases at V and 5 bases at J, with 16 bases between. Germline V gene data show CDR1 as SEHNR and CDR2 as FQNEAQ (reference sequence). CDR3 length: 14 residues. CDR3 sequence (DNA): TGTGCCAGCAGGGGCCAGGGCGCGGTGGAGACCCAGTACTTC. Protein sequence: CASRGQGAVETQYF.

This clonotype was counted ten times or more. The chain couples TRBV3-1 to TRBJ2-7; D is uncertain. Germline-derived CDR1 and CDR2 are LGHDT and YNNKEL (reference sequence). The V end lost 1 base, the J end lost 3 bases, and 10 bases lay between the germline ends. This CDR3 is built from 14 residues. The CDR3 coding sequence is TGTGCCAGCAGCCAAGGCCTAGTTGTCTACGAGCAGTACTTC. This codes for CASSQGLVVYEQYF.

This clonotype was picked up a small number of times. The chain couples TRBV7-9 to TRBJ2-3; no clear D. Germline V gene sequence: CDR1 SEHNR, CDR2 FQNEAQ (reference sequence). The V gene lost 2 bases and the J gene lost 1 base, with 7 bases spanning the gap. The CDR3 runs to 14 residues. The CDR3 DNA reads TGTGCCAGCAGCTTATCCCTCGGCACAGATACGCAGTATTTT. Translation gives CASSLSLGTDTQYF.

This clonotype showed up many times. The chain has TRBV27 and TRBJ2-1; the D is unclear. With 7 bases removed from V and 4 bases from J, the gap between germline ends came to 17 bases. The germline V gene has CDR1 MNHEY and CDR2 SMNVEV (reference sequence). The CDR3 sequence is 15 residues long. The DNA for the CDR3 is TGTGCCAGCAAACTATCTGGGTCTGGTTACAATGAGCAGTTCTTC. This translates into CASKLSGSGYNEQFF.

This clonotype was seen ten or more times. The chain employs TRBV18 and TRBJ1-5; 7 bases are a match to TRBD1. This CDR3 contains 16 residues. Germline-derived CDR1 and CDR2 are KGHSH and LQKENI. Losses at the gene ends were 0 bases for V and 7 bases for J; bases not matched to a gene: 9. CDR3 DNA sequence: TGTGCCAGCTCACCACCGGGGCAGGGGGTCCACCAGCCCCAGCATTTT. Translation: CASSPPGQGVHQPQHF.

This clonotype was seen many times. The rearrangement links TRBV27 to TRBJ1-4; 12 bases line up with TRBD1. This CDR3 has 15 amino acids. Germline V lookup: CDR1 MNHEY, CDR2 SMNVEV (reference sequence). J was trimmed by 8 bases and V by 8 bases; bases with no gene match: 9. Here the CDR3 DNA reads TGTGCCAGCCGCGGGACAGGGGGCGTTGGAGAAAAACTGTTTTTT. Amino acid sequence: CASRGTGGVGEKLFF.

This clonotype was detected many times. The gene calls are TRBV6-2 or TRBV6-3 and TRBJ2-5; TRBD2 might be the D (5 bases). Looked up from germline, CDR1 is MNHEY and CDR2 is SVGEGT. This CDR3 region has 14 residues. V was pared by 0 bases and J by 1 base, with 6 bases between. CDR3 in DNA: TGTGCCAGCAGTTACTCCCGGGGCCAAGAGACCCAGTACTTC. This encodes CASSYSRGQETQYF.

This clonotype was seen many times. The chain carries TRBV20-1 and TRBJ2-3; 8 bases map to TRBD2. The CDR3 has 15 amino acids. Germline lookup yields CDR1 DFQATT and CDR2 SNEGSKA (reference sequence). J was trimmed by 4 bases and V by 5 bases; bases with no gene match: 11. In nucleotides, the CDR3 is TGCAGTGCTGGGACATGGGCGGGAGGCGCAGATACGCAGTATTTT. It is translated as CSAGTWAGGADTQYF.

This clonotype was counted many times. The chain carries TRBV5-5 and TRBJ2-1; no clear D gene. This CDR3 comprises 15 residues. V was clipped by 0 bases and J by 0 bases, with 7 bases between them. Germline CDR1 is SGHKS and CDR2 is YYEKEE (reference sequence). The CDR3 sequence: CASSLGYPSYNEQFF. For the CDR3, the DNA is TGTGCCAGCAGCTTGGGGTACCCCTCCTACAATGAGCAGTTCTTC.